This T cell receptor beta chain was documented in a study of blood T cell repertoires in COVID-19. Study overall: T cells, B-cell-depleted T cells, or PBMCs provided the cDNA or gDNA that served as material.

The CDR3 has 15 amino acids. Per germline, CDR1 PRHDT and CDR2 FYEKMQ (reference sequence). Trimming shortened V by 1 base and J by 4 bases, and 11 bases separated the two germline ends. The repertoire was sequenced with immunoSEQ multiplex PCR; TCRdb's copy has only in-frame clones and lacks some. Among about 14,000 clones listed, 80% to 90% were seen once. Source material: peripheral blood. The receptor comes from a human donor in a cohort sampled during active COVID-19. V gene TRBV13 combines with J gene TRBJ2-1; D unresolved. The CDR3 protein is CASSLAPPGYNEQFF. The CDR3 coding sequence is TGTGCCAGCAGCTTAGCGCCCCCCGGGTACAATGAGCAGTTCTTC.